Given below is one T cell receptor beta chain in context. Its antigen is not known. How the authors handled the data: Lowest detectable productive clonotype frequency was 2.59 x 10-5. TCRdb's copy holds only in-frame clones and misses some; the assay was immunoSEQ multiplex PCR. V, J and clone size derive from that table, while D and trimming were established from the DNA sequence. The sample lists about 8,400 clones, 89% occurring once. This entry comes from a study of STAT5B mutations in CD4+ large granular lymphocyte leukemia. On the study more broadly: CD8+ depletion followed by anti-CD4 microbead selection was applied to cryopreserved cells. General study results and limits: No patients shared main leukemic clonotypes, though less than 30% appeared at low frequency elsewhere.

The CDR3 extends over 15 amino acids. From germline, CDR1 is MNHEY and CDR2 SVGAGI. Trimming cost V 0 bases and J 7 bases; bases outside gene matches: 5. Bead-separated CD4+, CD4+CD8+, CD57+ or CD56+ fractions, or PBMC, were used. The sequence was collected from a woman between 65 and 79 years old with CD4+ T-cell large granular lymphocyte leukemia. The gene calls are TRBV6-5 and TRBJ1-1; 10 bases are a match to TRBD1. The sample taken for sequencing was PBMCs. CDR3 sequence: CASSYSDRGSNEAFF. The DNA for the CDR3 is TGTGCCAGCAGTTACTCGGACAGGGGGTCAAATGAAGCTTTCTTT.